This T cell receptor (beta chain) was sequenced for a study of shared clonotypes between healthy human individuals. Whole-study results and caveats: Relative to their counterparts shared across all four donors, non-shared clonotypes exhibited diminished generation probabilities.

On this clone itself: Its antigen remains unknown.

Germline CDR1 PRHDT, CDR2 FYEKMQ (reference sequence). The V gene end was trimmed by 4 bases and the J gene end by 3 bases; junction bases not matched to a gene: 6. This CDR3 spans 15 amino acids. It was around 180 ng DNA, 25,000 to 35,000 T cell genomes, that sorted-subset replicate PCRs used. Profiled with immunoSEQ multiplex PCR; TCRdb holds only in-frame clones, not every one. In the table there are under 130,000 clones, approximately 65% of which are singletons. The chain couples TRBV13 to TRBJ2-3, with 8 bases identical to TRBD2. The TCR sequence derives from a woman aged 25-40 years in good health. Sequenced input: memory CD8+ T cells sorted from blood. Documented subset: CD45RO+ cells pooled with CCR7-negative TemRA cells. The chain's CDR3 is CASSWRREGTDTQYF. DNA of the CDR3: TGTGCCAGCAGCTGGAGACGGGAGGGGACAGATACGCAGTATTTT.